Here is one T cell receptor beta chain with its context. The entry originates in a study of blood T cell repertoires in COVID-19. Here immunoSEQ multiplex PCR was the method, and the copy in TCRdb shows in-frame clones only, minus some. The top ten clones hold roughly 2% of a sample with roughly 37,000 clones, 60% to 85% of them seen once. The CDR3 has 17 residues. CDR1 is LNHDA and CDR2 is SQIVND in the germline V gene (reference sequence). Trimming pared 1 base from V and 0 bases from J, leaving 13 bases between. The sequence was obtained from a man aged 55 to 70 with active COVID-19. This chain links TRBV19 with TRBJ2-1; weak D call: TRBD2 (7 bases). Sequencing was carried out using peripheral blood. The CDR3 sequence: CASSIVRGGASYNEQFF. The DNA for the CDR3 is TGTGCCAGTAGTATAGTAAGGGGGGGGGCCTCCTACAATGAGCAGTTCTTC. The complete variable domain, with remaining parts taken from reference TRBV19 and TRBJ2-1, reads DGGITQSPKYLFRKEGQNVTLSCEQNLNHDAMYWYRQDPGQGLRLIYYSQIVNDFQKGDIAEGYSVSREKKESFPLTVTSAQKNPTAFYLCASSIVRGGASYNEQFFGPGTRLTVL.